These T cell receptor beta chains were read from a single sample in a study of cytomegalovirus exposure and HLA in healthy donors. Clones were sequenced by immunoSEQ multiplex PCR, and TCRdb holds only the in-frame ones, with some missing. The table includes about 400,000 clones, roughly 88% detected once. Sequenced input: PBMCs. The source of these receptors is a woman aged 18 to 35 in good health and CMV-seronegative. Both conserved end residues are part of each CDR3. The D gene is left open where the match is weak. Size is omitted from some rows. Given values are once, few, many or a class for expanded clones.

V	D	size	J	DNA	CDR3
TRBV5-1	TRBD2	.	TRBJ2-1	TGCGCCAGCAGCTTGATGCTAGCGGGAGAAAGTGAGCAGTTCTTC	CASSLMLAGESEQFF
TRBV5-6	TRBD1	.	TRBJ2-6	TGTGCCAGCAGCCGCCGGACAGGTTACTCTGGGGCCAACGTCCTGACTTTC	CASSRRTGYSGANVLTF
TRBV15	.	.	TRBJ1-6	TGTGCCACCAGCAGAGATGCAGGGAATTCACCCCTCCACTTT	CATSRDAGNSPLHF
TRBV7-9	TRBD1	.	TRBJ1-3	TGTGCCAGCAGCTCGCGGACAGGAGGAAACACCATATATTTT	CASSSRTGGNTIYF
TRBV6-6	.	.	TRBJ1-5	TGTGCCAGCAGTTACGAAGGGGTAGGTCAGCCCCAGCATTTT	CASSYEGVGQPQHF
TRBV30	TRBD1	.	TRBJ1-4	TGTGCCTCGGAGGGACAGGGTCAGAACGATCGTTTTGAAAAACTGTTTTTT	CASEGQGQNDRFEKLFF
TRBV5-1	.	.	TRBJ2-6	TGCGCCAGCAGCTTGGGTTCCTCCTCTGGGGCCAACGTCCTGACTTTC	CASSLGSSSGANVLTF
TRBV6-1	.	once	TRBJ1-2	TGTGCCAGCAGTGGAGCTAACTATGGCTACACCTTC	CASSGANYGYTF
TRBV6-1	.	.	TRBJ1-5	TGTGCCAGCAGTGGAAGGCAGGGCAATCAGCCCCAGCATTTT	CASSGRQGNQPQHF
TRBV7-9	TRBD1	.	TRBJ2-2	TGTGCCAGCAGCTCAGACCGCAGGGGGCGGCTGGGCACCGGGGAGCTGTTTTTT	CASSSDRRGRLGTGELFF
TRBV6-5	.	.	TRBJ2-3	TGTGCCAGCAGTTACTTCGGCGGGGATCAAGGAGATACGCAGTATTTT	CASSYFGGDQGDTQYF
TRBV7-9	TRBD1	.	TRBJ1-4	TGTGCCAGCAGGCGACAGGGGGCCGGGGATGAAAAACTGTTTTTT	CASRRQGAGDEKLFF
TRBV2	.	.	TRBJ1-2	TGTGCCAGCAGTGCCGCGAGTCAGGACTATGGCTACACCTTC	CASSAASQDYGYTF
TRBV7-9	TRBD2	.	TRBJ2-5	TGTGCCAGCAGTTTACCGGGGCTCCCCGGACTAGCGGGAGTGGAGACCCAGTACTTC	CASSLPGLPGLAGVETQYF
TRBV4-1	TRBD2	.	TRBJ2-3	TGCGCCAGCAGCCAAGTGAAGGCAGTGGGACTAGCGGGGGCCGATACGCAGTATTTT	CASSQVKAVGLAGADTQYF
TRBV6-1	.	.	TRBJ2-1	TGTGCCAGCAGCCCGGGACTGCAGCAGTTCTTC	CASSPGLQQFF
TRBV5-1	.	.	TRBJ2-2	TGCGCCAGCAGCCAGGGGAAAACCAACACCGGGGAGCTGTTTTTT	CASSQGKTNTGELFF
TRBV7-6	.	.	TRBJ2-5	TGTGCCAGCAGCTTTGCCGGAGATCCCTGGGAGACCCAGTACTTC	CASSFAGDPWETQYF
TRBV5-1	TRBD2	.	TRBJ2-7	TGCGCCAGCAGCTTTACGGGACCGGGACTAGCGGGAGCTTACTCCTACGAGCAGTACTTC	CASSFTGPGLAGAYSYEQYF
TRBV19	TRBD1	.	TRBJ2-7	TGTGCCAGCAGGGGGACAGGGGATACCTACGAGCAGTACTTC	CASRGTGDTYEQYF
TRBV6-4	TRBD1	.	TRBJ2-5	TGTGCCAGCCGAGATTGGACAGGGAAGGAAGGAGAGACCCAGTACTTC	CASRDWTGKEGETQYF
TRBV20-1	.	.	TRBJ2-7	TGCAGTGCTAGAGACTGGGGCGGGCAGTACTTC	CSARDWGGQYF
TRBV2	TRBD1	.	TRBJ2-5	TGTGCCAGCAGTGGGGACCACAGGGGGCTGACCCAGTACTTC	CASSGDHRGLTQYF
TRBV28	TRBD2	.	TRBJ2-7	TGTGCCAGCAGTGCCAACCTGGCGAAGCTAGCGGTTTTTACCTACGAGCAGTACTTC	CASSANLAKLAVFTYEQYF
TRBV18	.	.	TRBJ1-1	TGTGCCAGCTCACCACGATCACCAGGGCGGGAGACTGAAGCTTTCTTT	CASSPRSPGRETEAFF
TRBV5-4	.	.	TRBJ1-2	TGTGCCAGCAGCTTGCCGGGGTATAACTATGGCTACACCTTC	CASSLPGYNYGYTF
TRBV5-6	.	.	TRBJ2-7	TGTGCCAGCAGCTGGGGCCCAGGCTACGAGCAGTACTTC	CASSWGPGYEQYF
TRBV10-2	TRBD1	.	TRBJ2-5	TGCGCCAGCAGTGAGTCTACCGGGACAGGAGAACTCCAAGAGACCCAGTACTTC	CASSESTGTGELQETQYF
TRBV2	.	.	TRBJ1-5	TGTGCCAGCAGAAAACAGGGAATCAATCAGCCCCAGCATTTT	CASRKQGINQPQHF
TRBV2	TRBD1	.	TRBJ2-5	TGTGCCAGCCGGCGGACAGGGACAACGGGGGAGACCCAGTACTTC	CASRRTGTTGETQYF
TRBV18	TRBD1	.	TRBJ1-2	TGTGCCAGCTCAGGACAGGGACCAACCCTCCTCTATGGCTACACCTTC	CASSGQGPTLLYGYTF
TRBV4-1	TRBD1	.	TRBJ2-6	TGCGCCAGCAGCCAGTTCGGGACAGTGCTGTCTGGGGCCAACGTCCTGACTTTC	CASSQFGTVLSGANVLTF
TRBV7-9	TRBD2	few	TRBJ2-7	TGTGCCAGCAGCCTACGGCGGGAGCCCAATTCGTGGGAGCAGTACTTC	CASSLRREPNSWEQYF
TRBV10-1	.	.	TRBJ2-3	TGCGCCAGCAGCGCCGAGGGACTCCGGGGAAATACGCAGTATTTT	CASSAEGLRGNTQYF
TRBV2	TRBD1	.	TRBJ2-4	TGTGCCAGCAGCGGGGACAGGGGGGTTGGCAAAAACATTCAGTACTTC	CASSGDRGVGKNIQYF
TRBV4-1	.	.	TRBJ1-5	TGCGCCAGCAGCCAAGGGGCCGCAAGAGAGCGCAATCAGCCCCAGCATTTT	CASSQGAARERNQPQHF
TRBV4-1	TRBD1	.	TRBJ2-7	TGCGCCAGCAGCCAAGTTTGGGACAGGGTCGGCGAGCAGTACTTC	CASSQVWDRVGEQYF
TRBV21-1	.	once	TRBJ2-7	TGTGCCACCACGGGAGGGGGGAACGAGCAGTACTTC	CATTGGGNEQYF
TRBV6-1	.	.	TRBJ2-1	TGTGCCAGCAGTGAATTGGCGGACTACAATGAGCAGTTCTTC	CASSELADYNEQFF
TRBV6-5	.	.	TRBJ2-5	TGTGCCAGCAGTTACCAGGGTGGAGCAGAGACCCAGTACTTC	CASSYQGGAETQYF
TRBV5-1	.	.	TRBJ2-3	TGCGCCAGCAGCCGATTTAGCGGAAGCACAGATACGCAGTATTTT	CASSRFSGSTDTQYF